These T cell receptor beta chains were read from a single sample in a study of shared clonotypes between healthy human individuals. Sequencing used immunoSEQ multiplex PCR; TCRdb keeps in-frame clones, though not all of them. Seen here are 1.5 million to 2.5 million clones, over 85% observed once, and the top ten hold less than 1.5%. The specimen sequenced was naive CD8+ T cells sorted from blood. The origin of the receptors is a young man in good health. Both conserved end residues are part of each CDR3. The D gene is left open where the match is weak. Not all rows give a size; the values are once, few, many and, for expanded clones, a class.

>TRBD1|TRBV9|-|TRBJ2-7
TGTGCCAGCAGCCCGGGACAGGCAACCTACGAGCAGTACTTC
CASSPGQATYEQYF
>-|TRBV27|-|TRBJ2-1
TGTGCCAGCAGTTTACCAGGGATGTATGAGCAGTTCTTC
CASSLPGMYEQFF
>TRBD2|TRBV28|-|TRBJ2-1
TGTGCCAGCAGTTTAATTAGCGGGGGGCTAAACTACAATGAGCAGTTCTTC
CASSLISGGLNYNEQFF
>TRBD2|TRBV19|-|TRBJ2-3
TGTGCCAGTAGTATTGTGGGGGGGGAAGATACGCAGTATTTT
CASSIVGGEDTQYF
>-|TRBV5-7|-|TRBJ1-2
TGTGCCAGCAGCTTGATGACAGGCTATGGCTACACCTTC
CASSLMTGYGYTF
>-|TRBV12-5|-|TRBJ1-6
TGTGCTAGTGGCCTTGCCTTCAATTCACCCCTCCACTTT
CASGLAFNSPLHF
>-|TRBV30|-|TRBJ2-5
TGTGCCTGGAGTATCGGGACTCAGGAGACCCAGTACTTC
CAWSIGTQETQYF
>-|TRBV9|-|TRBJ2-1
TGTGCCAGCAGCGGGCGCGCCCCCGACGGGTCCTACAATGAGCAGTTCTTC
CASSGRAPDGSYNEQFF
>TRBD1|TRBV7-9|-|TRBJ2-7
TGTGCCAGCAGCATCAACCAACGTGGACAGGTTTCCTACGAGCAGTACTTC
CASSINQRGQVSYEQYF
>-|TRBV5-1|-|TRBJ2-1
TGCGCCAGCAGCCCGGCGGGTAGCTACGACAATGAGCAGTTCTTC
CASSPAGSYDNEQFF
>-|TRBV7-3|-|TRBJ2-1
TGTGCCAGCAGCTTAACGGGGGGAAATGAGCAGTTCTTC
CASSLTGGNEQFF
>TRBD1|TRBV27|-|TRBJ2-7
TGTGCCAGCAGCTATTCGACAGGGCCATTGACCTACGAGCAGTACTTC
CASSYSTGPLTYEQYF
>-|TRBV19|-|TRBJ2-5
TGTGCCAGTAGTGGCGGGCTGCGGCAGCGGGAGACCCAGTACTTC
CASSGGLRQRETQYF
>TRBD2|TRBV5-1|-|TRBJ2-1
TGCGCCAGCAGCCTCGGACTAGAGAAGTTCTTC
CASSLGLEKFF
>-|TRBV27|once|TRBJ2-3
TGTGCCAGCAGTTTATCTCCGAATAGACCCACAGATACGCAGTATTTT
CASSLSPNRPTDTQYF